This TCR beta chain comes out of a study of prognosis after radiotherapy for stage I lung cancer. Findings and caveats of the study: It was not determined whether the expanded TCR clones were tumor-specific. Unique TCR clone counts fell after stereotactic body radiation therapy, median approximately 9,600 versus 7,200. After stereotactic body radiation therapy, patients with later distant metastases showed lower Shannon entropy.

With regard to this clonotype: Its antigen is not identified.

Two-round multiplex PCR on genomic DNA was the method by which TCR beta CDR3 was amplified. TRBV and TRBJ genes each had their own specific primers in first-round PCR. From the multiplex PCR reads, TCRdb called clonotypes with MiXCR, one entry per CDR3 protein. The table has 38,000 or so distinct CDR3 sequences, roughly a quarter seen once; the top ten hold 25%. Other malignancies, prior chemotherapy and prior radiotherapy were absent in all patients, each of whom was node-negative on CT and PET/CT. The sequence derives from a donor at least 50 years old with non-small cell lung cancer. The sequencing used PBMCs, collected before or after stereotactic body radiation therapy (not recorded which).

The CDR3 DNA is TGTGCCAGCAGCTTGGTTTTTAGGACGGACAATGAGCAGTTCTTC. Its translation is CASSLVFRTDNEQFF. This chain uses TRBV5-6 with TRBJ2-1; D call uncertain. V lost 0 bases to trimming and J lost 5 bases, with 12 bases between them. This CDR3 contains 15 residues. Germline values: CDR1 SGHDT, CDR2 YYEEEE. Supplemented by reference TRBV5-6 and TRBJ2-1, the full variable domain reads DAGVTQSPTHLIKTRGQQVTLRCSPKSGHDTVSWYQQALGQGPQFIFQYYEEEERQRGNFPDRFSGHQFPNYSSELNVNALLLGDSALYLCASSLVFRTDNEQFFGPGTRLTVL.